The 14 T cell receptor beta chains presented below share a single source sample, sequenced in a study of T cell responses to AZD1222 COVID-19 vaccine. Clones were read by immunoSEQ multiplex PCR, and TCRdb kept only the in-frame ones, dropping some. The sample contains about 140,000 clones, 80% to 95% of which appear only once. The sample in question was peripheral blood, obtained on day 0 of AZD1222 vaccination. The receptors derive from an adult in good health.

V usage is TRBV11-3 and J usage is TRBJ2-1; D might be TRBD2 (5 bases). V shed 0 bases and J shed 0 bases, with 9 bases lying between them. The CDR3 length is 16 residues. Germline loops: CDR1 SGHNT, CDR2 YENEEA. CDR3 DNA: TGTGCCAGCAGCTTAGACCGGGGTAGCTCCTACAATGAGCAGTTCTTC. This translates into CASSLDRGSSYNEQFF.

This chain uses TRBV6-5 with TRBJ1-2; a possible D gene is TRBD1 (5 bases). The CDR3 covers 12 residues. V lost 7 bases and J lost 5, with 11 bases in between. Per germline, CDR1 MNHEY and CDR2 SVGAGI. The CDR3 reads CASTRGGYGYTF. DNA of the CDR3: TGTGCCAGCACCCGGGGCGGATATGGCTACACCTTC.

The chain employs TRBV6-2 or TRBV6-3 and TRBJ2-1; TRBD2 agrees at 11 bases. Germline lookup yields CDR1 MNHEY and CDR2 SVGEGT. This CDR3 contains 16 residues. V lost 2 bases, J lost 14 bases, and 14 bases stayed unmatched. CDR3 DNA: TGTGCCAGCAGTTACAGGTGGCTAGCGGGAGGAGCACAGGAGTTCTTC. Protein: CASSYRWLAGGAQEFF.

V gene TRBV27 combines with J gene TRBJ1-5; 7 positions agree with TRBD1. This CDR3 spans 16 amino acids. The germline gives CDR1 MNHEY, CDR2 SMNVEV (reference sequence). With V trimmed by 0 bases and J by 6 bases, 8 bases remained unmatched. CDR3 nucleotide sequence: TGTGCCAGCAGTTTATCGGGCAGGGGGGGAGGTCAGCCCCAGCATTTT. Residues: CASSLSGRGGGQPQHF.

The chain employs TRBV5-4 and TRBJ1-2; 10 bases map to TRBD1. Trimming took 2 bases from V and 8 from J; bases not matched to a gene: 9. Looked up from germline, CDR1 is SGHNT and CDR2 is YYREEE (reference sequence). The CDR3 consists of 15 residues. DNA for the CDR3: TGTGCCAGCAGCTTCGACTGGACAGGGGGAGAAGGCTACACCTTC. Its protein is CASSFDWTGGEGYTF.

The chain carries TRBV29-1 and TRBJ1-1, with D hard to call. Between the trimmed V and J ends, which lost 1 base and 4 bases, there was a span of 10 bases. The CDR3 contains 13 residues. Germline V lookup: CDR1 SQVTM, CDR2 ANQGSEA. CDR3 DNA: TGCAGCGTTGAAGGAGGGTGGGGCACTGAAGCTTTCTTT. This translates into CSVEGGWGTEAFF.

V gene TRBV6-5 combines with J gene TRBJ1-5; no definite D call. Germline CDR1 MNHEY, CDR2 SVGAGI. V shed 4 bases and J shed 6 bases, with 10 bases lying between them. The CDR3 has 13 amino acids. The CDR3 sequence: CASSSAGFQPQHF. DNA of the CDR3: TGTGCCAGCAGTTCCGCGGGATTTCAGCCCCAGCATTTT.

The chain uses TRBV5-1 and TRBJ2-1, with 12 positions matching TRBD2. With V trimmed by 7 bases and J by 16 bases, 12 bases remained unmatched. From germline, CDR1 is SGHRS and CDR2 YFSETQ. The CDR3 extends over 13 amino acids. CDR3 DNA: TGCGCCAGCTCGGCTAGCGGGAGGGCTTTCCCCTTCTTC. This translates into CASSASGRAFPFF.

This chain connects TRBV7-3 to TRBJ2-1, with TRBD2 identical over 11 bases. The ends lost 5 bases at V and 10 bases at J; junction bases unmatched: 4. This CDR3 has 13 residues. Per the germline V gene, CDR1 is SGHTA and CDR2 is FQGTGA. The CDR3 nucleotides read TGTGCCAGCAGCCAAAGACTAGCGGGGGAGCAGTTCTTC. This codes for CASSQRLAGEQFF.

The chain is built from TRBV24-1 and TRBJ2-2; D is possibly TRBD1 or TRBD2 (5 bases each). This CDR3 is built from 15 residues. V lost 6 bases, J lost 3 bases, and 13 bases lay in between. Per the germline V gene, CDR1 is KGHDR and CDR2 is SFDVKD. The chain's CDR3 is CATSSSGSDTGELFF. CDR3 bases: TGTGCCACCAGTAGCTCAGGGAGTGACACCGGGGAGCTGTTTTTT.

CDR3 bases: TGCGCCAGCAGCCCTCGACTAGCACAGCCCTACGAGCAGTACTTC. It specifies CASSPRLAQPYEQYF. The chain uses TRBV4-3 and TRBJ2-7, with 7 bases lining up with TRBD2. Germline CDR1 is LGHNA and CDR2 is YSLEER. This CDR3 has 15 residues. V gave up 4 bases and J gave up 2 bases; unmatched junction bases: 8.

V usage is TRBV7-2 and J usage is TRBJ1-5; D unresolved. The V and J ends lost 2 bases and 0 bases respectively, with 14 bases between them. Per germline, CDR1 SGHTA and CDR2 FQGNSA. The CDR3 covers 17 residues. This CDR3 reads CASSLWPPGSSNQPQHF. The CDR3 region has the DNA TGTGCCAGCAGCTTATGGCCTCCGGGGTCTAGCAATCAGCCCCAGCATTTT.

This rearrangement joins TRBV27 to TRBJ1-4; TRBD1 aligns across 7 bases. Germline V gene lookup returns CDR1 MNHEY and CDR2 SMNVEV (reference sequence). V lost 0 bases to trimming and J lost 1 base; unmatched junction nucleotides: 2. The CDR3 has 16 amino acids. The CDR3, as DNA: TGTGCCAGCAGTTTATCCGGGACAGTAACTAATGAAAAACTGTTTTTT. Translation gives CASSLSGTVTNEKLFF.

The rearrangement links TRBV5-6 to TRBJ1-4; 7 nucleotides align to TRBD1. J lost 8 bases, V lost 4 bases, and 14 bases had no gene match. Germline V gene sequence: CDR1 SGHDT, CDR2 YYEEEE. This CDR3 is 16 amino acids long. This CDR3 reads CASSPDGRTGDEKLFF. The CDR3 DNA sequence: TGTGCCAGCAGCCCGGATGGACGGACAGGAGACGAAAAACTGTTTTTT.